Shown below are 3 T cell receptor beta chains from a single sample sequenced in a study of shared clonotypes between healthy human individuals. Using immunoSEQ multiplex PCR, the repertoire was profiled, and TCRdb retains in-frame clones only, with some absent. The table includes some 380,000 clones, about 96% detected once. Input material: memory CD8+ T cells sorted from blood. Subset here: CD45RO+ cells pooled with CCR7-negative TemRA cells. Receptors originate from a man aged 30 to 45 in good health.

The chain employs TRBV7-2 and TRBJ1-2, with 10 bases lining up with TRBD1. The CDR3 loop spans 14 amino acids. V shed 5 bases, J shed 5 bases, and the junction held 5 bases outside the gene matches. Germline CDR1 reads SGHTA; CDR2 reads FQGNSA. The CDR3 loop reads CASSRGTGDYGYTF. CDR3 sequence (DNA): TGTGCCAGCAGCCGAGGGACAGGGGATTATGGCTACACCTTC.

A few counts support this clone. The chain links TRBV5-4 to TRBJ1-1; no clear D gene. CDR1 and CDR2 from the germline V gene are SGHNT and YYREEE (reference sequence). CDR3 length: 14 amino acids. V lost 1 base and J lost 0, with 7 bases in between. CDR3 DNA: TGTGCCAGCAGCTTGTACAACATGAACACTGAAGCTTTCTTT. It encodes CASSLYNMNTEAFF.

This chain connects TRBV28 to TRBJ1-5, with 8 bases fitting TRBD1. Germline trimming cut 6 bases from V and 10 bases from J; bases unmatched to any gene: 8. CDR3 length: 13 amino acids. CDR1 is MDHEN, CDR2 SYDVKM, per germline. CDR3 sequence: CASSRQGISPQHF. CDR3 DNA: TGTGCCAGCAGCCGACAGGGGATCAGCCCCCAGCATTTT.